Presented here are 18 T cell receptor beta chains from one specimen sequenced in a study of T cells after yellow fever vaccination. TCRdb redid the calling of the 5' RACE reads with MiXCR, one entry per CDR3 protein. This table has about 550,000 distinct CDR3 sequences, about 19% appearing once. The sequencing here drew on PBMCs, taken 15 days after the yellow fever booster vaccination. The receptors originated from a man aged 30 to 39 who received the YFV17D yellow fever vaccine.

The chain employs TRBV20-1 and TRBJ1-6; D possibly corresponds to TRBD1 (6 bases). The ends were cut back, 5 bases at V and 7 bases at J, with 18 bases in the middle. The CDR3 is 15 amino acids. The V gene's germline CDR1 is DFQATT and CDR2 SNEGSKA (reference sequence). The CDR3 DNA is TGCAGTGCTCGAACCACAGGGTTCCCAAATTCACCCCTCCACTTT. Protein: CSARTTGFPNSPLHF.

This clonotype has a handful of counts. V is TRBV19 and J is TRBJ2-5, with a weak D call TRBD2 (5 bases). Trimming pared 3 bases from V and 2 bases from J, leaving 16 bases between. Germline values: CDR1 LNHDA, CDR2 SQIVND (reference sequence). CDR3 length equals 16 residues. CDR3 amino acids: CASSMDSSGGQETQYF. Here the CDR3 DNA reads TGTGCCAGTAGTATGGACTCCAGCGGCGGGCAAGAGACCCAGTACTTC.

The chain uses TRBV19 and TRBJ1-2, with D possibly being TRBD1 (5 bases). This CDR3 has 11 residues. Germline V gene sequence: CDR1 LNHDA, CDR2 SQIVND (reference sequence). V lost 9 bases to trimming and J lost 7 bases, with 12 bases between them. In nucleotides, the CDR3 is TGTGCCAGCCGAGTGAGGGGTGGCTACACCTTC. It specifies CASRVRGGYTF.

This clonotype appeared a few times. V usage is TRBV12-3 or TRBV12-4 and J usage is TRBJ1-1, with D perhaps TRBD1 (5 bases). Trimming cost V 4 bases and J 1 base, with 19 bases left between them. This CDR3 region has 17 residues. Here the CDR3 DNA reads TGTGCCAGCAGTTCCGGAACCCGACAGTTGGGGAACACTGAAGCTTTCTTT. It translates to CASSSGTRQLGNTEAFF.

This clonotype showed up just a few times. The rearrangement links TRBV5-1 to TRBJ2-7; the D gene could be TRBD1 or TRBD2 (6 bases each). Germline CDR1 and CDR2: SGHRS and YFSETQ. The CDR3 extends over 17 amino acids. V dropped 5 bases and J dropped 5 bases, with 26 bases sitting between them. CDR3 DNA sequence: TGCGCCAGCAGTCCCCTGGGATTGGGGGGCGGATCCCACGAGCAGTACTTC. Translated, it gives CASSPLGLGGGSHEQYF.

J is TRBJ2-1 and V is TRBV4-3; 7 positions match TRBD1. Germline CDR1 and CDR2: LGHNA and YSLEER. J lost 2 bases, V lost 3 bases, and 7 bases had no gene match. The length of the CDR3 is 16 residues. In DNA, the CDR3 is TGCGCCAGCAGCCACAACAGGGGATTCACCTACAATGAGCAGTTCTTC. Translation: CASSHNRGFTYNEQFF.

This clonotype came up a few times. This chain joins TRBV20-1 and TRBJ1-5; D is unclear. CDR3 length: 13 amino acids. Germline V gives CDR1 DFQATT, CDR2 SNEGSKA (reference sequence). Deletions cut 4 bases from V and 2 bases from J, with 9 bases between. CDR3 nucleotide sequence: TGCAGTGCTACGGGAGGAGGCAATCAGCCCCAGCATTTT. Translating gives CSATGGGNQPQHF.

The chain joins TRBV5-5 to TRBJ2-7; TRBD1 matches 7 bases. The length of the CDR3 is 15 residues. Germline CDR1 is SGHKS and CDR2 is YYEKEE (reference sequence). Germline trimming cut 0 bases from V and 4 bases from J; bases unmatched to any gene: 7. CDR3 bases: TGTGCCAGCAGCTTGGCCGACAGGGCGGTATACGAGCAGTACTTC. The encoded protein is CASSLADRAVYEQYF.

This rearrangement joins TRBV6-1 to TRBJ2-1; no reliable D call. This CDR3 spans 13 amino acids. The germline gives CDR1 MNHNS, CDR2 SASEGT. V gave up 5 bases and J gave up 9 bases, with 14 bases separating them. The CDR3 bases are TGTGCCAGCAGTCCCGTAAGACTCAGTGAGCAGTTCTTC. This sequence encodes CASSPVRLSEQFF.

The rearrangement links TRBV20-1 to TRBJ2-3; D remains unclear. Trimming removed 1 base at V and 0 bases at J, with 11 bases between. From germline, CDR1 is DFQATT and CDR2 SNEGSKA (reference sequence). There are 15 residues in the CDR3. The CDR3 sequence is CSARGPAPSTDTQYF. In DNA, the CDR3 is TGCAGTGCTAGAGGGCCAGCCCCAAGCACAGATACGCAGTATTTT.

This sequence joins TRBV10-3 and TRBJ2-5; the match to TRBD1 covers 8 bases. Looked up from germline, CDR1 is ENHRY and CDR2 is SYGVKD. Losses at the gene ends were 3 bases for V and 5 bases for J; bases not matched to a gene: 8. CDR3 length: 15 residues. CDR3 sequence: CAISDPGTGTETQYF. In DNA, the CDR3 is TGTGCCATCAGTGATCCCGGGACAGGCACGGAGACCCAGTACTTC.

CDR3 loop: CASSFSTGGNEQYF. As DNA, the CDR3 is TGCGCCAGCAGCTTTTCGACAGGGGGCAACGAGCAGTACTTC. The chain joins TRBV5-1 to TRBJ2-7, with TRBD1 matching 10 bases. CDR1 is SGHRS, CDR2 YFSETQ, per germline. V dropped 2 bases and J dropped 5; count of bases not matched to a gene: 4. This CDR3 has 14 amino acids.

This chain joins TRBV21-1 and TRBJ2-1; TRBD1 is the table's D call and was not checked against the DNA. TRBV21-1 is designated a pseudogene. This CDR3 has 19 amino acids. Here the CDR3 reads CASSKGGGRTPRLDNEQFF. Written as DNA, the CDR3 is TGTGCCAGCAGCAAAGGCGGTGGCAGAACCCCTCGGTTAGACAATGAGCAGTTCTTC.

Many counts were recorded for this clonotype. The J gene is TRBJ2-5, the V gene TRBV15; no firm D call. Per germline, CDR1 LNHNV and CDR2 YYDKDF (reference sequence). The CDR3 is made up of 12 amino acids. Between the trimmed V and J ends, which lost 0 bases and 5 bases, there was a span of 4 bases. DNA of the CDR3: TGTGCCACCAGCAGAGACGTGGAGACCCAGTACTTC. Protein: CATSRDVETQYF.

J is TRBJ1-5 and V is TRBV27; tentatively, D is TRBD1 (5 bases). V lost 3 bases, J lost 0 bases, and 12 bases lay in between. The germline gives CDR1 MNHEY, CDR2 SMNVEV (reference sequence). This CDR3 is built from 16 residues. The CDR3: CASSFRGGYSNQPQHF. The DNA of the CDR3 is TGTGCCAGCAGTTTCCGGGGGGGTTATAGCAATCAGCCCCAGCATTTT.

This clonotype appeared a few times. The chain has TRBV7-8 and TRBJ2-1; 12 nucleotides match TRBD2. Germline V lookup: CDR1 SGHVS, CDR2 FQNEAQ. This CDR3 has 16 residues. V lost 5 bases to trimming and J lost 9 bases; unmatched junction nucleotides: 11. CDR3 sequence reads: CASSLRRTSGKGEQFF. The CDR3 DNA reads TGTGCCAGCAGCCTCCGCCGGACTAGCGGGAAGGGTGAGCAGTTCTTC.

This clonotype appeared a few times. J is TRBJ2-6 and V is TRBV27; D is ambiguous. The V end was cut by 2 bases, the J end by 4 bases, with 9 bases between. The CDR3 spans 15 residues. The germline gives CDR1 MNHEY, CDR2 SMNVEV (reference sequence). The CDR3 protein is CASSLVMSGANVLTF. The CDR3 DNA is TGTGCCAGCAGTTTAGTGATGTCCGGGGCCAACGTCCTGACTTTC.

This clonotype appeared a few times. In DNA form, the CDR3 reads TGCAGTGCTAGAGCTAGCGGGAGAACGAAGCAGTACTTC. It encodes CSARASGRTKQYF. V usage is TRBV20-1 and J usage is TRBJ2-7; 10 bases map to TRBD2. The germline V gene has CDR1 DFQATT and CDR2 SNEGSKA (reference sequence). The CDR3 runs to 13 residues. V dropped 1 base and J dropped 8; count of bases not matched to a gene: 5.